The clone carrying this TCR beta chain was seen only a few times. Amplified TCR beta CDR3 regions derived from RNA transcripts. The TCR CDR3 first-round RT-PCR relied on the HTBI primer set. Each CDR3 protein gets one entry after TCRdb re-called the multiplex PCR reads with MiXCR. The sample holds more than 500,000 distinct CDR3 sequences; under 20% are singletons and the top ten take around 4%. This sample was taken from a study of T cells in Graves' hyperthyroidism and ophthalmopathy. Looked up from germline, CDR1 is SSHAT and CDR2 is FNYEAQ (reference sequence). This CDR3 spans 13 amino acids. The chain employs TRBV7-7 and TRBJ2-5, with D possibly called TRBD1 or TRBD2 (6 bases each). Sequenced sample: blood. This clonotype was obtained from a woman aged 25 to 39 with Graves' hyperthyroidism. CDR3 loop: CASGRTVQETQYF. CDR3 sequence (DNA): TGTGCTAGCGGTCGGACAGTACAAGAGACCCAGTACTTC.